These 28 T cell receptor beta chains came from one sample sequenced in a study of blood T cell repertoires in COVID-19 (dated by TCRdb to the early 2020s). The library was produced with the immunoSEQ multiplex PCR assay. Held by TCRdb, this immuneACCESS table contains in-frame sequences only and omits some clones. Under half of the omission traces to an unresolved V gene where checked; the cause of the rest is unknown. The sample table holds roughly 140,000 clones, of which over 70% were seen once. The ten largest clones take up approximately 8.6% of the sample. Sequences were obtained from peripheral blood. The receptor set was obtained from a man aged 45-65 years with active or convalescent COVID-19.

This sequence joins TRBV7-3 and TRBJ2-5; 13 bases line up with TRBD2. After removal of 0 bases from V and 4 bases from J, the junction contained 5 bases not matched to a gene. The CDR3 is 17 residues long. Germline assignment: CDR1 SGHTA and CDR2 FQGTGA. CDR3 DNA sequence: TGTGCCAGCAGCTTAACGGGGGGACTAGCGGGAAGAGAGACCCAGTACTTC. Amino acid sequence: CASSLTGGLAGRETQYF.

Turning to this clone: The germline gene is not matched at one end of the junction; a read error may be the cause. The CDR3 loop is CASSLAGAGETQYF. As DNA, the CDR3 is TGTGCCAGCAGCCTAGCGGGAGCTGGAGAGACCCAGTACTTC. V and J are TRBV7-2 and TRBJ2-5; TRBD2 agrees at 10 bases. CDR3 size: 14 residues. The germline CDR1 and CDR2 sequences are SGHTA and FQGNSA.

The gene calls are TRBV5-6 and TRBJ2-2; TRBD2 agrees at 7 bases. The CDR3 totals 17 residues. V gave up 0 bases and J gave up 3 bases; unmatched junction bases: 8. Germline V gene sequence: CDR1 SGHDT, CDR2 YYEEEE. CDR3 amino acids: CASSLVGRELDTGELFF. For the CDR3, the DNA is TGTGCCAGCAGCTTGGTAGGGCGGGAGCTGGACACCGGGGAGCTGTTTTTT.

V and J are TRBV7-2 and TRBJ1-5, with D possibly matching TRBD1 (6 bases). Germline assignment: CDR1 SGHTA and CDR2 FQGNSA. The CDR3 length is 13 residues. The V gene lost 5 bases and the J gene lost 6 bases, with 11 bases spanning the gap. CDR3 protein: CASSPPGVQPQHF. Here the CDR3 DNA reads TGTGCCAGCAGCCCTCCAGGGGTTCAGCCCCAGCATTTT.

The chain couples TRBV7-2 to TRBJ2-1; TRBD2 aligns across 11 bases. In germline, CDR1 is SGHTA, CDR2 FQGNSA. Losses at the gene ends were 4 bases for V and 12 bases for J; bases not matched to a gene: 5. CDR3 length equals 13 residues. This CDR3 reads CASSSTSGSRQFF. The CDR3 bases are TGTGCCAGCAGCTCAACTAGCGGGAGCAGGCAGTTCTTC. Supplemented by reference TRBV7-2 and TRBJ2-1, the full variable domain reads GAGVSQSPSNKVTEKGKDVELRCDPISGHTALYWYRQSLGQGLEFLIYFQGNSAPDKSGLPSDRFSAERTGGSVSTLTIQRTQQEDSAVYLCASSSTSGSRQFFGPGTRLTVL.

The CDR3: CASSKDDVGAFYEQYF. In nucleotides, the CDR3 is TGTGCCAGCAGCAAAGATGATGTGGGAGCATTCTACGAGCAGTACTTC. The chain is built from TRBV21-1 and TRBJ2-7; the table's D gene call, TRBD2, was not cross checked with the DNA. TRBV21-1 is assigned pseudogene status. The CDR3 sequence is 16 residues long.

The chain employs TRBV30 and TRBJ2-7, with D possibly TRBD2 on 7 matching bases. The CDR3 consists of 13 residues. Germline CDR1 and CDR2: GTSNPN and SVGIG (reference sequence). The CDR3 is CARRGGGSDEQYF. The CDR3 nucleotides are TGTGCTCGGAGGGGGGGCGGGAGTGACGAGCAGTACTTC.

The rearrangement uses TRBV18 and TRBJ1-3; a possible D gene is TRBD1 (5 bases). CDR3 length: 16 amino acids. Germline V gives CDR1 KGHSH, CDR2 LQKENI. The V end lost 3 bases, the J end lost 0 bases, and 12 bases lay between the germline ends. The CDR3: CASSPEGTSSGNTIYF. CDR3 DNA sequence: TGTGCCAGCTCACCGGAGGGGACTAGCTCTGGAAACACCATATATTTT.

J is TRBJ1-2 and V is TRBV7-9, with a possible D match to TRBD1 (5 bases). The ends were cut back, 1 base at V and 5 bases at J, with 11 bases in the middle. Germline loops: CDR1 SEHNR, CDR2 FQNEAQ (reference sequence). There are 14 residues in the CDR3. This chain's CDR3 is CASSLDGRVYGYTF. CDR3 nucleotide sequence: TGTGCCAGCAGCTTAGACGGCAGGGTTTATGGCTACACCTTC.

The rearrangement links TRBV3-1 (or the pseudogene TRBV3-2) to TRBJ2-6, with 7 nucleotides matching TRBD1. V dropped 8 bases and J dropped 0; count of bases not matched to a gene: 13. The CDR3 loop spans 18 amino acids. In germline, CDR1 is LGHDT, CDR2 YNNKEL (reference sequence). In nucleotides, the CDR3 is TGTGCCAGCGGGGACCTTTACAGGGGCGGCTCTGGGGCCAACGTCCTGACTTTC. Residues: CASGDLYRGGSGANVLTF.

This clone was picked up a small number of times. Other nucleotide sequences in the sample specify the same CDR3. V is TRBV27 and J is TRBJ2-1, with 12 bases lining up with TRBD2. Germline V gene lookup returns CDR1 MNHEY and CDR2 SMNVEV (reference sequence). The CDR3 loop spans 15 amino acids. J lost 6 bases, V lost 5 bases, and 5 bases had no gene match. The chain's CDR3 is CASSPLAGGGNEQFF. CDR3 sequence (DNA): TGTGCCAGCAGTCCGCTAGCGGGAGGGGGCAATGAGCAGTTCTTC.

This chain links TRBV19 with TRBJ2-1; 9 bases align to TRBD2. J was trimmed by 6 bases and V by 4 bases; bases with no gene match: 13. The germline V gene encodes CDR1 LNHDA and CDR2 SQIVND (reference sequence). The CDR3 runs 17 residues. The DNA for the CDR3 is TGTGCCAGTAGTAAGACGACTAGCGGAGGAACCCTCAATGAGCAGTTCTTC. It codes for CASSKTTSGGTLNEQFF.

This sequence joins TRBV6-4 and TRBJ2-7, with 14 bases matching TRBD2. The V and J ends lost 3 bases and 2 bases, in that order; junction bases with no gene match: 3. Germline V gene data show CDR1 as MRHNA and CDR2 as SNTAGT. This CDR3 is 16 amino acids long. CDR3 residues: CASSDSGLAGAYEQYF. CDR3 sequence (DNA): TGTGCCAGCAGTGATTCGGGACTAGCGGGAGCCTACGAGCAGTACTTC.

The CDR3 nucleotides read TGTGCCAGCAGTTTTGCAGGGATCGATGGCTACACCTTC. As protein: CASSFAGIDGYTF. This chain joins TRBV12-3 or TRBV12-4 and TRBJ1-2; D perhaps matches TRBD1 (5 bases). The V end was cut by 3 bases, the J end by 6 bases, with 11 bases between. The CDR3 has 13 residues.

The chain couples TRBV5-1 to TRBJ2-5; 7 bases are a match to TRBD1. Trimming at V came to 4 bases and at J to 0 bases, leaving 6 bases not matched to a gene. Germline assignment: CDR1 SGHRS and CDR2 YFSETQ. The CDR3 loop spans 15 amino acids. CDR3 amino acids: CASSRLGQDQETQYF. The CDR3 DNA sequence: TGCGCCAGCAGCCGACTCGGACAGGACCAAGAGACCCAGTACTTC.

The rearrangement joins TRBV7-9 to TRBJ1-4; a weak D match, TRBD1 (5 bases). The V end was cut by 1 base, the J end by 3 bases, with 9 bases between. The CDR3 covers 15 residues. CDR1 and CDR2 (germline): SEHNR, FQNEAQ (reference sequence). The CDR3 DNA reads TGTGCCAGCAGCTTAGAGTTAGGGGCTAATGAAAAACTGTTTTTT. Translating gives CASSLELGANEKLFF.

This clone was recorded once. CDR3: CASSSDRGLGYTF. The DNA for the CDR3 is TGTGCCAGCAGCTCGGACAGGGGGCTAGGCTACACCTTC. The chain combines TRBV7-8 with TRBJ1-2; 11 bases are a match to TRBD1. V lost 4 bases to trimming and J lost 8 bases; unmatched junction nucleotides: 3. Germline CDR1 is SGHVS and CDR2 is FQNEAQ. The CDR3 is 13 amino acids.

Notes on this clone: Since a much larger clone is just one base distant, this may be a read error. Distinct nucleotide sequences in the sample also encode this CDR3. The chain couples TRBV5-8 to TRBJ2-7; D ambiguous. The CDR3 extends over 11 amino acids. V lost 3 bases to trimming and J lost 2 bases, with 3 bases between them. CDR1 is SGHTS and CDR2 is YDEGEE in the germline V gene. The CDR3 sequence is CASSSAYEQYF. The DNA for the CDR3 is TGTGCCAGCAGCTCCGCCTACGAGCAGTACTTC.

As to this clone: The same CDR3 is also encoded by other DNA sequences in this sample. The J gene is TRBJ2-5, the V gene TRBV5-1, with D perhaps matching TRBD1 (6 bases). V gave up 0 bases and J gave up 5 bases, with 11 bases separating them. CDR1 is SGHRS and CDR2 is YFSETQ in the germline V gene. This CDR3 spans 14 amino acids. The CDR3 reads CASSLGGGEETQYF. CDR3 DNA: TGCGCCAGCAGCTTGGGTGGGGGCGAGGAGACCCAGTACTTC.

CDR3 bases: TGTGCCAGCAGCAAAGCTTGGTCCCTGGCAGGGGGAGGTGAAAACAATGAGCAGTTCTTC. Amino acids: CASSKAWSLAGGGENNEQFF. The chain has TRBV21-1 and TRBJ2-1; the table gives TRBD1 as D, unverified against the DNA. TRBV21-1 is a recognized pseudogene. The CDR3 consists of 20 residues.

CDR3 region: CASSFGGNTGELFF. For the CDR3, the DNA is TGTGCCAGCAGTTTCGGCGGGAACACCGGGGAGCTGTTTTTT. The chain links TRBV27 to TRBJ2-2; D uncertain. CDR1 and CDR2 (germline): MNHEY, SMNVEV (reference sequence). The CDR3 has 14 residues. Deletions cut 3 bases from V and 1 base from J, with 6 bases between.

This chain connects TRBV9 to TRBJ1-4, with a tentative D call TRBD1 (5 bases). Germline CDR1 SGDLS, CDR2 YYNGEE. V lost 4 bases to trimming and J lost 5 bases, with 24 bases between them. The CDR3 extends over 18 amino acids. The CDR3 loop reads CASSSPRGQPLLNEKLFF. The CDR3 nucleotides are TGTGCCAGCAGCTCCCCCCGAGGACAACCTCTACTCAATGAAAAACTGTTTTTT. The variable domain in full, completed from reference TRBV9 and TRBJ1-4, reads DSGVTQTPKHLITATGQRVTLRCSPRSGDLSVYWYQQSLDQGLQFLIQYYNGEERAKGNILERFSAQQFPDLHSELNLSSLELGDSALYFCASSSPRGQPLLNEKLFFGSGTQLSVL.

Notes on this clone: Other DNA variants within this sample encode the same CDR3. The CDR3 region has the DNA TGTGCCAGCAGTTGGGACAGGGGTGAAAAACTGTTTTTT. Translating gives CASSWDRGEKLFF. The V call is TRBV27, the J call TRBJ1-4; 10 bases agree with TRBD1. Germline loops: CDR1 MNHEY, CDR2 SMNVEV (reference sequence). Unmatched junction bases numbered 0, after V lost 4 bases and J lost 7 bases. The CDR3 is made up of 13 amino acids. Complete variable domain (other parts from reference TRBV27 and TRBJ1-4): EAQVTQNPRYLITVTGKKLTVTCSQNMNHEYMSWYRQDPGLGLRQIYYSMNVEVTDKGDVPEGYKVSRKEKRNFPLILESPSPNQTSLYFCASSWDRGEKLFFGSGTQLSVL.

The chain employs TRBV5-1 and TRBJ1-1; possibly TRBD1 for D (6 bases). Trimming took off 4 bases at V and 6 bases at J, with 19 bases between the two ends. The CDR3 has 15 residues. Germline CDR1 is SGHRS and CDR2 is YFSETQ. The CDR3 spells CASSGLSGEFAEAFF. The CDR3 DNA sequence: TGCGCCAGCAGCGGATTATCAGGGGAATTCGCTGAAGCTTTCTTT.

This chain connects TRBV27 to TRBJ2-7; D remains unclear. The CDR3 consists of 13 residues. The germline gives CDR1 MNHEY, CDR2 SMNVEV (reference sequence). V lost 2 bases and J lost 6, with 11 bases in between. In DNA form, the CDR3 reads TGTGCCAGCAGTTTACAGTGGTTCTCCGAGCAGTACTTC. It codes for CASSLQWFSEQYF.

The gene calls are TRBV6-5 and TRBJ1-4; no clear D. The germline V and J ends were trimmed by 8 bases and 0 bases, with 10 bases remaining between them. The CDR3 covers 14 residues. Looked up from germline, CDR1 is MNHEY and CDR2 is SVGAGI. The CDR3 sequence is CASGQTATNEKLFF. CDR3 in DNA: TGTGCCAGCGGGCAGACCGCAACTAATGAAAAACTGTTTTTT.

The chain combines TRBV28 with TRBJ1-2; the D is unclear. From germline, CDR1 is MDHEN and CDR2 SYDVKM. This CDR3 region has 13 residues. Trimming cost V 10 bases and J 1 base, with 13 bases left between them. CDR3 region: CAILQSFNYGYTF. The CDR3, as DNA: TGTGCCATCCTGCAAAGCTTTAACTATGGCTACACCTTC.

In nucleotides, the CDR3 is TGTGCCAGCTCACCCCCGGGAGCCCCCACAGATACGCAGTATTTT. Protein sequence: CASSPPGAPTDTQYF. The rearrangement joins TRBV18 to TRBJ2-3, with D perhaps matching TRBD2 (6 bases). The CDR3 length is 15 residues. CDR1 is KGHSH and CDR2 is LQKENI in the germline V gene. V lost 3 bases, J lost 2 bases, and 12 bases lay in between.